The T cell receptor beta chain described here comes from a study of T-cell reconstitution after alpha-beta-depleted transplantation in children. Using unique molecular identifiers, the investigators prepared the TCRbeta library. MiXCR, run by TCRdb on the PCR reads, gives a single entry per CDR3 protein. Of approximately 350,000 distinct CDR3 sequences listed, 10% to 13% are singletons. CDR1 SGHTA and CDR2 FQGNSA come from the germline V gene. This CDR3 is built from 14 residues. Trimming took off 2 bases at V and 3 bases at J, with 10 bases between the two ends. This clonotype was observed a few times.

Sequenced here: PBMCs from the stem cell graft donor, sampled from the stem cell graft. The rearrangement links TRBV7-2 to TRBJ2-5, with D possibly being TRBD1 (6 bases). The receptor's source is a human donor who donated a stem cell graft to a child with acute lymphoblastic leukemia. As DNA, the CDR3 is TGTGCCAGCAGCTTAATACAGGGTAAAGAGACCCAGTACTTC. Translated, it gives CASSLIQGKETQYF.